The 29 T cell receptor beta chains reported below all come from one sample, sequenced in a study of CD4+ T cells in melanoma. Sequenced by immunoSEQ multiplex PCR; TCRdb stores in-frame clones only, minus some. The repertoire has some 120,000 clones, around 92% of them found once; the top ten carry around 3.3%. Sequenced material: peripheral blood. Source of these receptors: a human donor with melanoma.

The chain carries TRBV7-3 and TRBJ2-6; tentatively, D is TRBD1 or TRBD2 (6 bases each). The germline CDR1 and CDR2 sequences are SGHTA and FQGTGA. Trimming took off 2 bases at V and 3 bases at J, with 14 bases between the two ends. CDR3 length: 17 residues. The CDR3 protein is CASSLLGGAGGANVLTF. CDR3 in DNA: TGTGCCAGCAGCTTATTGGGGGGCGCAGGTGGGGCCAACGTCCTGACTTTC.

This sequence joins TRBV4-1 and TRBJ2-7, with TRBD1 identical over 9 bases. Germline assignment: CDR1 MGHRA and CDR2 YSYEKL. The CDR3 runs to 16 residues. V lost 1 base and J lost 9; bases outside the gene matches: 13. This CDR3 is CASSQGRDRAVGGQYF. The CDR3 region has the DNA TGCGCCAGCAGCCAAGGCCGGGACAGGGCTGTTGGGGGGCAGTACTTC.

The DNA of the CDR3 is TGTGCCATCAGTGTGTCGAACCCTAACCCGGGGCGGGATTTAACATATGGCTACACCTTC. This gives the protein CAISVSNPNPGRDLTYGYTF. The chain has TRBV10-3 and TRBJ1-2; D might be TRBD1 (5 bases). In germline, CDR1 is ENHRY, CDR2 SYGVKD. The CDR3 has 20 residues. The ends were cut back, 4 bases at V and 5 bases at J, with 32 bases in the middle.

The chain employs TRBV2 and TRBJ1-4, with a tentative D call TRBD1 (6 bases). Between the trimmed V and J ends, which lost 6 bases and 6 bases, there was a span of 14 bases. The CDR3 has 14 residues. CDR1 is SNHLY, CDR2 FYNNEI, per germline. The CDR3 loop is CASRENRDDEKLFF. The CDR3 bases are TGTGCCAGCAGGGAAAACAGGGATGATGAAAAACTGTTTTTT.

The chain couples TRBV11-2 to TRBJ2-3; D remains unclear. Per the germline V gene, CDR1 is SGHAT and CDR2 is FQNNGV. The germline V and J ends were trimmed by 1 base and 3 bases, with 5 bases remaining between them. The CDR3 has 13 amino acids. The CDR3 DNA is TGTGCCAGCAGCTTAGCCGGAACAGATACGCAGTATTTT. It yields the protein CASSLAGTDTQYF.

The rearrangement joins TRBV6-5 to TRBJ2-5, with 15 nucleotides matching TRBD2. Germline CDR1 MNHEY, CDR2 SVGAGI. V was clipped by 9 bases and J by 9 bases; unmatched bases: 2. CDR3 length: 12 amino acids. The chain's CDR3 is CASGLAGGAQYF. As DNA, the CDR3 is TGTGCCAGTGGACTAGCGGGAGGGGCCCAGTACTTC.

This rearrangement joins TRBV5-1 to TRBJ1-2; no definite D call. From germline, CDR1 is SGHRS and CDR2 YFSETQ. This CDR3 has 14 amino acids. The ends were cut back, 0 bases at V and 4 bases at J, with 10 bases in the middle. CDR3 residues: CASSLGSTPYGYTF. As DNA, the CDR3 is TGCGCCAGCAGCTTGGGAAGCACTCCCTATGGCTACACCTTC.

This CDR3 is CASSSSTWETQYF. Written as DNA, the CDR3 is TGTGCCAGCAGCTCCTCGACCTGGGAGACCCAGTACTTC. The chain has TRBV7-3 and TRBJ2-5; D gene uncertain. Germline V gene lookup returns CDR1 SGHTA and CDR2 FQGTGA. Trimming removed 4 bases at V and 5 bases at J, with 11 bases between. The CDR3 runs 13 residues. Combining the CDR3 with reference TRBV7-3 and TRBJ2-5 gives the whole variable domain GAGVSQTPSNKVTEKGKYVELRCDPISGHTALYWYRQSLGQGPEFLIYFQGTGAADDSGLPNDRFFAVRPEGSVSTLKIQRTERGDSAVYLCASSSSTWETQYFGPGTRLLVL.

The rearrangement links TRBV5-1 to TRBJ2-5, with 9 bases that match TRBD2. The germline CDR1 and CDR2 sequences are SGHRS and YFSETQ. Trimming removed 0 bases from V and 3 bases from J; junction bases left unmatched: 9. There are 17 residues in the CDR3. The CDR3 protein is CASSLEAGGPSKETQYF. CDR3 in DNA: TGCGCCAGCAGCTTGGAGGCGGGGGGGCCTTCCAAAGAGACCCAGTACTTC. Full variable domain (outside the CDR3, taken from reference TRBV5-1 and TRBJ2-5): KAGVTQTPRYLIKTRGQQVTLSCSPISGHRSVSWYQQTPGQGLQFLFEYFSETQRNKGNFPGRFSGRQFSNSRSEMNVSTLELGDSALYLCASSLEAGGPSKETQYFGPGTRLLVL.

The chain employs TRBV6-4 and TRBJ2-7, with D possibly being TRBD2 (6 bases). The CDR3 has 17 residues. Trimming removed 5 bases at V and 1 base at J, with 21 bases between. Looked up from germline, CDR1 is MRHNA and CDR2 is SNTAGT. DNA of the CDR3: TGTGCCAGCAGTCTTCCCCCCCGGGAGATTAAGTCCTACGAGCAGTACTTC. Its protein is CASSLPPREIKSYEQYF.

This rearrangement joins TRBV5-4 to TRBJ2-7; 9 bases match TRBD1. The germline V gene encodes CDR1 SGHNT and CDR2 YYREEE (reference sequence). The trim removed 4 bases at V and 2 bases at J, leaving 13 bases unmatched. The CDR3 is 17 residues long. The CDR3 nucleotides read TGTGCCAGCAGCCCTCGGGTCGCCGGGACAGGGACCTACGAGCAGTACTTC. This codes for CASSPRVAGTGTYEQYF.

There are a few counts of this clone. In the same sample, other DNA sequences code for this CDR3. This chain joins TRBV18 and TRBJ1-5, with D maybe TRBD1 (6 bases). The CDR3 consists of 13 residues. Trimming shortened V by 3 bases and J by 5 bases, and 8 bases separated the two germline ends. Germline V CDR1 and CDR2: KGHSH, LQKENI. As DNA, the CDR3 is TGTGCCAGCTCACCGGAGGGGGATCAGCCCCAGCATTTT. Amino acid sequence: CASSPEGDQPQHF.

The CDR3 reads CSVGESYNSPLHF. CDR3 bases: TGCAGCGTTGGAGAATCCTATAATTCACCCCTCCACTTT. This chain connects TRBV29-1 to TRBJ1-6, with D unresolved. This CDR3 has 13 amino acids. CDR1 is SQVTM, CDR2 ANQGSEA, per germline. V lost 4 bases and J 1 base, leaving 5 bases between the germline ends.

The chain has TRBV28 and TRBJ2-7; perhaps D is TRBD1 or TRBD2 (7 bases each). CDR1 is MDHEN, CDR2 SYDVKM, per germline. There are 17 residues in the CDR3. Trimming removed 7 bases from V and 2 bases from J, with 24 bases in between. The CDR3, as DNA: TGTGCCAGCACCCCAGGGGGGGTGACAGGGACCCCCTACGAGCAGTACTTC. Residues: CASTPGGVTGTPYEQYF.

The chain links TRBV19 to TRBJ1-4; D perhaps matches TRBD1 (5 bases). The germline V and J ends were trimmed by 6 bases and 7 bases, with 15 bases remaining between them. This CDR3 region has 14 residues. Germline V CDR1 and CDR2: LNHDA, SQIVND (reference sequence). CDR3 sequence (DNA): TGTGCCAGTAGCGCACAGGTGATGATTGAAAAACTGTTTTTT. It yields the protein CASSAQVMIEKLFF. The variable domain in full, completed from reference TRBV19 and TRBJ1-4, reads DGGITQSPKYLFRKEGQNVTLSCEQNLNHDAMYWYRQDPGQGLRLIYYSQIVNDFQKGDIAEGYSVSREKKESFPLTVTSAQKNPTAFYLCASSAQVMIEKLFFGSGTQLSVL.

This clone was recorded a few times. This sequence joins TRBV2 and TRBJ1-2, with a weak D call TRBD1 (5 bases). The CDR3 sequence is 13 residues long. Trimming pared 1 base from V and 2 bases from J, leaving 5 bases between. In germline, CDR1 is SNHLY, CDR2 FYNNEI. CDR3 coding DNA: TGTGCCAGCAGTGAAGAGGGGAACTATGGCTACACCTTC. Protein: CASSEEGNYGYTF.

The chain is built from TRBV19 and TRBJ2-7, with D tentatively TRBD2 (5 bases). The V and J ends lost 4 bases and 2 bases respectively, with 12 bases between them. CDR1 is LNHDA and CDR2 is SQIVND in the germline V gene (reference sequence). The length of the CDR3 is 14 residues. This CDR3 is CASSTSGFPYEQYF. CDR3 coding DNA: TGTGCCAGTAGTACGAGCGGATTCCCCTACGAGCAGTACTTC.

This clone occurred once. CDR3 protein: CASSLRGQEPYEQYF. The CDR3 DNA is TGTGCCAGCAGCTTAAGGGGACAGGAGCCCTACGAGCAGTACTTC. V gene TRBV5-5 combines with J gene TRBJ2-7; 8 bases are a match to TRBD1. Germline assignment: CDR1 SGHKS and CDR2 YYEKEE (reference sequence). CDR3 size: 15 residues. V was clipped by 2 bases and J by 2 bases; unmatched bases: 6.

The chain couples TRBV7-2 to TRBJ1-2; D is possibly TRBD1 (5 bases). Trimming removed 2 bases at V and 8 bases at J, with 12 bases between. Germline CDR1 SGHTA, CDR2 FQGNSA. This CDR3 spans 13 amino acids. The CDR3 bases are TGTGCCAGCAGCTTAATAGGGGCAGGCGGCTACACCTTC. Encoded protein: CASSLIGAGGYTF.

The gene calls are TRBV4-1 and TRBJ2-7; 9 bases fit TRBD1. Per the germline V gene, CDR1 is MGHRA and CDR2 is YSYEKL. The CDR3 sequence is 15 residues long. V lost 3 bases and J lost 5; bases outside the gene matches: 8. The CDR3 here is CASSQAPGQGNEQYF. DNA of the CDR3: TGCGCCAGCAGCCAGGCTCCGGGACAGGGAAACGAGCAGTACTTC.

The chain employs TRBV5-7 and TRBJ1-2; 9 nucleotides agree with TRBD1. TRBV5-7 has ORF status, its function being uncertain. V lost 1 base, J lost 5 bases, and 9 bases stayed unmatched. The CDR3 covers 16 residues. This CDR3 is CASSLSGTGMRYGYTF. In nucleotides, the CDR3 is TGTGCCAGCAGCTTGTCCGGGACAGGGATGCGGTATGGCTACACCTTC.

This rearrangement joins TRBV6-1 to TRBJ2-5, with TRBD2 identical over 8 bases. The germline V gene encodes CDR1 MNHNS and CDR2 SASEGT. V dropped 2 bases and J dropped 5; count of bases not matched to a gene: 10. The CDR3 has 16 residues. In DNA form, the CDR3 reads TGTGCCAGCAGTGAACTGGTCGGGGGGGCCTGGGAGACCCAGTACTTC. It codes for CASSELVGGAWETQYF.

The chain carries TRBV7-6 and TRBJ2-1, with D perhaps matching TRBD1 (6 bases). V was trimmed by 2 bases and J by 2 bases, leaving 7 bases between them. This CDR3 region has 14 residues. Looked up from germline, CDR1 is SGHVS and CDR2 is FNYEAQ. CDR3 DNA: TGTGCCAGCAGCTTAAACAGGGCCTACAATGAGCAGTTCTTC. Translating it yields CASSLNRAYNEQFF.

This chain connects TRBV5-5 to TRBJ2-3, with D unclear. CDR3 length equals 15 residues. Germline values: CDR1 SGHKS, CDR2 YYEKEE (reference sequence). V lost 4 bases, J lost 5 bases, and 17 bases lay in between. CDR3 sequence (DNA): TGTGCCAGCAGCCACTCCGGCACAGCCAAAGATACGCAGTATTTT. It encodes CASSHSGTAKDTQYF.

The V call is TRBV7-2, the J call TRBJ2-7; no clear D. The CDR3 sequence is 13 residues long. V was shortened by 5 bases and J by 4 bases, with 12 bases between the two germline ends. Germline lookup yields CDR1 SGHTA and CDR2 FQGNSA. The CDR3 DNA sequence: TGTGCCAGCAGCCGTACAAGGTCGTACGAGCAGTACTTC. Its protein product is CASSRTRSYEQYF.

This clone came up once. The J gene is TRBJ2-7, the V gene TRBV5-8; perhaps D is TRBD1 or TRBD2 (6 bases each). V lost 0 bases to trimming and J lost 0 bases, with 7 bases between them. There are 14 residues in the CDR3. Germline V lookup: CDR1 SGHTS, CDR2 YDEGEE. CDR3 amino acids: CASSLGGASYEQYF. CDR3 sequence (DNA): TGTGCCAGCAGCTTGGGGGGGGCCTCCTACGAGCAGTACTTC.

This chain joins TRBV27 and TRBJ2-7, with 9 bases matching TRBD1. The junction had 7 bases not matched to a gene; V was cut back by 7 bases and J by 6 bases. The CDR3 extends over 13 amino acids. Germline V CDR1 and CDR2: MNHEY, SMNVEV (reference sequence). The CDR3 protein is CASTGTGRPEQYF. The CDR3, as DNA: TGTGCCAGCACCGGGACAGGGAGACCCGAGCAGTACTTC.

The rearrangement links TRBV5-5 to TRBJ2-2, with D maybe TRBD2 (7 bases). CDR1 and CDR2 (germline): SGHKS, YYEKEE (reference sequence). This CDR3 region has 17 residues. Deletions cut 4 bases from V and 0 bases from J, with 16 bases between. The CDR3 loop is CASSPLPGGANTGELFF. In nucleotides, the CDR3 is TGTGCCAGCAGCCCGCTTCCGGGGGGCGCGAACACCGGGGAGCTGTTTTTT.

The CDR3 DNA reads as TGTGCCAGCAGCTTTCTACTAGCGGGAGGGCCTTCCTACGAGCAGTACTTC. This sequence encodes CASSFLLAGGPSYEQYF. The V and J genes are TRBV5-6 and TRBJ2-7; TRBD2 matches 13 bases. CDR1 and CDR2 (germline): SGHDT, YYEEEE. The CDR3 is 17 amino acids. J gave up 1 base and V 2 bases, and 6 bases lay outside the gene matches.